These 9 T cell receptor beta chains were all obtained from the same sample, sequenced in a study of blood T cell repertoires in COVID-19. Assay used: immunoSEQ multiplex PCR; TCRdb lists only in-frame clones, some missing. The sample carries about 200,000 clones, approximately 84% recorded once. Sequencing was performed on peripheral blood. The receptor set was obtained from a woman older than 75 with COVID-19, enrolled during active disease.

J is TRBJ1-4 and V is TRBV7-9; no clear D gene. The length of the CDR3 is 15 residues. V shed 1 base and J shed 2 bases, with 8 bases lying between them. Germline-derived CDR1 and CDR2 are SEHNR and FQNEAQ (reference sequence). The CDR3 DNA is TGTGCCAGCAGCTTAGAATCGGGGACTAATGAAAAACTGTTTTTT. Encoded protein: CASSLESGTNEKLFF.

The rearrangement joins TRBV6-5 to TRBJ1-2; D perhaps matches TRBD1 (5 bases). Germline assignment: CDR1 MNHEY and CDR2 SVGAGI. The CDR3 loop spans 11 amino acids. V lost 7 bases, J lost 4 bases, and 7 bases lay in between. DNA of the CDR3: TGTGCCAGCACCGACAGCTATGGCTACACCTTC. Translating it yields CASTDSYGYTF.

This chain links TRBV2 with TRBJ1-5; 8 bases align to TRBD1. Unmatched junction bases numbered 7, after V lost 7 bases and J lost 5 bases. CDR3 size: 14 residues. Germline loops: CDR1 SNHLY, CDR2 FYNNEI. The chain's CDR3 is CASTPSTGDQPQHF. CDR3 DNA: TGTGCCAGCACCCCCTCGACAGGGGATCAGCCCCAGCATTTT.

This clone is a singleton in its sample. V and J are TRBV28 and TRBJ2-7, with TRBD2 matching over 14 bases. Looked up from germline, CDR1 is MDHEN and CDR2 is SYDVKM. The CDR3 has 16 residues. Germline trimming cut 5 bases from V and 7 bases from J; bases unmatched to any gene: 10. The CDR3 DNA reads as TGTGCCAGCAGTGAGACTAGCGGGAGGGCCCGGGGGGAGCAGTACTTC. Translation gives CASSETSGRARGEQYF. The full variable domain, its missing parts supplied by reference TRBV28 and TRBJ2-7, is DVKVTQSSRYLVKRTGEKVFLECVQDMDHENMFWYRQDPGLGLRLIYFSYDVKMKEKGDIPEGYSVSREKKERFSLILESASTNQTSMYLCASSETSGRARGEQYFGPGTRLTVT.

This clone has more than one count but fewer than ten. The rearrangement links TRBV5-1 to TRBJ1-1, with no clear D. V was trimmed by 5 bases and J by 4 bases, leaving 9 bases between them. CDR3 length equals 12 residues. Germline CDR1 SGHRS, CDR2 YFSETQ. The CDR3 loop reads CASRASLTEAFF. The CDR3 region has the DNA TGCGCCAGCAGGGCCAGTCTCACTGAAGCTTTCTTT.

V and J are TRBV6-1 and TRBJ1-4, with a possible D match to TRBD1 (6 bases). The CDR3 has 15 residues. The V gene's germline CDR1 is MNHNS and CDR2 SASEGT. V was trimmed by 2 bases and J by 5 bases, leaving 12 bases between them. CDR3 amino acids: CASSETGRENEKLFF. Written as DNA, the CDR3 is TGTGCCAGCAGTGAAACAGGGAGGGAAAATGAAAAACTGTTTTTT.

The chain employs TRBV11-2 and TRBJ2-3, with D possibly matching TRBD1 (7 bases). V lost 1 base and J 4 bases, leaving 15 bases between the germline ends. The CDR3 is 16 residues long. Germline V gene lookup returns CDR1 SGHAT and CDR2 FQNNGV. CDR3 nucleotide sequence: TGTGCCAGCAGCTTAGGTACAGGGGCTAGCGCAGATACGCAGTATTTT. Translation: CASSLGTGASADTQYF.

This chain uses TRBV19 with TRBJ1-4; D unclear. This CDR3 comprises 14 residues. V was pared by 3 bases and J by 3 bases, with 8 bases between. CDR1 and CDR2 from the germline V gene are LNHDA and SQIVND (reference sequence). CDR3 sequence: CASSIWQANEKLFF. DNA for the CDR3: TGTGCCAGTAGTATCTGGCAGGCTAATGAAAAACTGTTTTTT.

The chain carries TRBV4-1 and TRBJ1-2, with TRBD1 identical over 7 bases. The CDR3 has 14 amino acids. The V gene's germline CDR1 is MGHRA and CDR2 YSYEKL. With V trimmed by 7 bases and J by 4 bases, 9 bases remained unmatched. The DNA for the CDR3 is TGCGCCAGCAACGACAGGGCCCATGGCTATGGCTACACCTTC. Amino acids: CASNDRAHGYGYTF.